The 15 T cell receptor beta chains below were found in one sample sequenced in a study of T cell changes during pregnancy in multiple sclerosis. Data came from immunoSEQ multiplex PCR; TCRdb stores just in-frame clones and leaves some out. The sample records 90,000 to 100,000 clones, about 91% being singletons. The sequences come from peripheral blood, collected after pregnancy. These receptors were taken from a female donor in good health, enrolled as a control in a pregnancy study.

The V call is TRBV27, the J call TRBJ2-7, with 9 bases that match TRBD1. V was pared by 3 bases and J by 3 bases, with 3 bases of the junction left unmatched. This CDR3 has 14 residues. Germline loops: CDR1 MNHEY, CDR2 SMNVEV (reference sequence). The CDR3 sequence: CASSFGTGNYEQYF. CDR3 sequence (DNA): TGTGCCAGCAGTTTCGGGACAGGGAACTACGAGCAGTACTTC.

The rearrangement links TRBV29-1 to TRBJ2-7; the D gene is possibly TRBD1 (6 bases). Trimming cost V 3 bases and J 7 bases, with 16 bases left between them. Per germline, CDR1 SQVTM and CDR2 ANQGSEA. This CDR3 region has 13 residues. The CDR3 region has the DNA TGCAGCGTTGAGGGGCAGGGGCTGGGTGAGCAGTACTTC. Its protein product is CSVEGQGLGEQYF.

The V call is TRBV10-3, the J call TRBJ1-1; the match to TRBD1 covers 7 bases. Germline CDR1 reads ENHRY; CDR2 reads SYGVKD. V lost 2 bases to trimming and J lost 4 bases; unmatched junction nucleotides: 7. The CDR3 is 15 amino acids. The CDR3, as DNA: TGTGCCATCAGTGAGAAGGGGGCAGAGGGCACTGAAGCTTTCTTT. Protein product: CAISEKGAEGTEAFF.

The chain joins TRBV6-5 to TRBJ2-2; no clear D. The CDR3 consists of 15 residues. Trimming cost V 5 bases and J 6 bases, with 16 bases left between them. Germline CDR1 is MNHEY and CDR2 is SVGAGI. The CDR3 sequence: CASSVSRVRPGELFF. In DNA form, the CDR3 reads TGTGCCAGCAGTGTATCACGGGTTCGTCCCGGGGAGCTGTTTTTT.

The rearrangement links TRBV19 to TRBJ2-1, with D unresolved. The CDR3 runs to 15 residues. Germline values: CDR1 LNHDA, CDR2 SQIVND (reference sequence). V was pared by 1 base and J by 0 bases, with 7 bases between. This CDR3 is CASSIAPSSYNEQFF. In DNA, the CDR3 is TGTGCCAGTAGTATAGCCCCGAGCTCCTACAATGAGCAGTTCTTC.

This clone was recorded once. The genes are TRBV5-5 and TRBJ2-7, with 8 bases lining up with TRBD1. Germline assignment: CDR1 SGHKS and CDR2 YYEKEE (reference sequence). The CDR3 runs 16 residues. J was trimmed by 1 base and V by 3 bases; bases with no gene match: 9. As DNA, the CDR3 is TGTGCCAGCAGCTCCCCCCGCAGGGGGCGATCCTACGAGCAGTACTTC. Translated, it gives CASSSPRRGRSYEQYF. The whole variable domain, remainder taken from reference TRBV5-5 and TRBJ2-7, is DAGVTQSPTHLIKTRGQQVTLRCSPISGHKSVSWYQQVLGQGPQFIFQYYEKEERGRGNFPDRFSARQFPNYSSELNVNALLLGDSALYLCASSSPRRGRSYEQYFGPGTRLTVT.

V usage is TRBV6-6 and J usage is TRBJ1-5; D is uncertain. The CDR3 sequence is 14 residues long. Trimming cost V 0 bases and J 9 bases, with 12 bases left between them. Germline V lookup: CDR1 MNHNY, CDR2 SVGAGI (reference sequence). CDR3 residues: CASSYSMESGPQHF. The CDR3 nucleotides are TGTGCCAGCAGTTACTCGATGGAAAGCGGGCCCCAGCATTTT.

This rearrangement joins TRBV9 to TRBJ2-2, with 15 bases fitting TRBD2. From germline, CDR1 is SGDLS and CDR2 YYNGEE. J was trimmed by 6 bases and V by 6 bases; bases with no gene match: 6. CDR3 length: 16 residues. CDR3 region: CASTGLAGGRAGELFF. In DNA, the CDR3 is TGTGCCAGCACCGGACTAGCGGGGGGGCGGGCCGGGGAGCTGTTTTTT.

The rearrangement links TRBV7-9 to TRBJ1-1, with 7 bases that match TRBD1. Germline assignment: CDR1 SEHNR and CDR2 FQNEAQ (reference sequence). Losses at the gene ends were 5 bases for V and 6 bases for J; bases not matched to a gene: 6. The CDR3 spans 13 residues. This chain's CDR3 is CASSLNRGAEAFF. In DNA form, the CDR3 reads TGTGCCAGCAGCCTTAACAGGGGAGCTGAAGCTTTCTTT.

The DNA for the CDR3 is TGTGCCAGCAGTTTATACCAGCGGGGGAGTAATGAGCAGTTCTTC. Protein product: CASSLYQRGSNEQFF. This chain links TRBV28 with TRBJ2-1; 8 positions agree with TRBD2. This CDR3 is 15 amino acids long. The germline V gene has CDR1 MDHEN and CDR2 SYDVKM. The junction had 6 bases not matched to a gene; V was cut back by 1 base and J by 7 bases.

V is TRBV29-1 and J is TRBJ2-6; D gene ambiguous. CDR1 and CDR2 from the germline V gene are SQVTM and ANQGSEA. The CDR3 has 15 amino acids. Trimming stripped 4 bases from V and 0 bases from J, with 10 bases between. In DNA form, the CDR3 reads TGCAGCGTTGTCAGGTCGTACTCTGGGGCCAACGTCCTGACTTTC. Translated, it gives CSVVRSYSGANVLTF.

This chain joins TRBV19 and TRBJ1-5; D is ambiguous. The V end lost 5 bases, the J end lost 4 bases, and 9 bases lay between the germline ends. Germline V gives CDR1 LNHDA, CDR2 SQIVND (reference sequence). This CDR3 is built from 13 residues. CDR3 nucleotides: TGTGCCAGTAGTGGCGTGAGGAATCAGCCCCAGCATTTT. Protein: CASSGVRNQPQHF.

This clone was seen more than once but under ten times. The chain has TRBV19 and TRBJ1-1, with no clear D. There are 14 residues in the CDR3. V lost 2 bases and J 1 base, leaving 8 bases between the germline ends. Germline V gives CDR1 LNHDA, CDR2 SQIVND (reference sequence). The CDR3 reads CASSIYPQNTEAFF. The DNA of the CDR3 is TGTGCCAGTAGTATATATCCACAGAACACTGAAGCTTTCTTT.

The chain couples TRBV27 to TRBJ2-7, with 8 bases aligning to TRBD1. The CDR3 runs to 14 residues. Germline trimming cut 6 bases from V and 1 base from J; bases unmatched to any gene: 5. Germline V gives CDR1 MNHEY, CDR2 SMNVEV (reference sequence). The CDR3 sequence is CASSLQGASYEQYF. CDR3 nucleotides: TGTGCCAGCAGCTTGCAGGGGGCATCCTACGAGCAGTACTTC.

The chain is built from TRBV28 and TRBJ1-1; 9 positions agree with TRBD1. Germline CDR1 is MDHEN and CDR2 is SYDVKM. The CDR3 runs 12 residues. V lost 6 bases and J lost 11; bases outside the gene matches: 7. For the CDR3, the DNA is TGTGCCAGCAGAACCGGGACAGGGACGGCTTTCTTT. It encodes CASRTGTGTAFF.